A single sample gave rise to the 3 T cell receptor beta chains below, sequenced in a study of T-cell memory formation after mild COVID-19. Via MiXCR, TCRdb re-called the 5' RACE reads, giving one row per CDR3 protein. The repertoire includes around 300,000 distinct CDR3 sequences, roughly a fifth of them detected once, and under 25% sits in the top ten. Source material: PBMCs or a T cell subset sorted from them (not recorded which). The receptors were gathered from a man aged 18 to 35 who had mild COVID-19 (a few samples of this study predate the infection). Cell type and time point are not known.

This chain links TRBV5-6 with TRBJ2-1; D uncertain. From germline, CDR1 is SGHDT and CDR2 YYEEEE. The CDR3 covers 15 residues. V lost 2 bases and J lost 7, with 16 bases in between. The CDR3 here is CASSFSAPMRNEQFF. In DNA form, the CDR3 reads TGTGCCAGCAGCTTTAGTGCCCCCATGAGGAATGAGCAGTTCTTC.

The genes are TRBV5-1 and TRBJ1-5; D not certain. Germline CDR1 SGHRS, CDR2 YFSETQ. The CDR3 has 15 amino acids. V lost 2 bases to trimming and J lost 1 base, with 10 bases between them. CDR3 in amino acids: CASSFRPGSNQPQHF. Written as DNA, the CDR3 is TGCGCCAGCAGCTTCAGGCCCGGGAGCAATCAGCCCCAGCATTTT. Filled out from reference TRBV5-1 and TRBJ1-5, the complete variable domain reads KAGVTQTPRYLIKTRGQQVTLSCSPISGHRSVSWYQQTPGQGLQFLFEYFSETQRNKGNFPGRFSGRQFSNSRSEMNVSTLELGDSALYLCASSFRPGSNQPQHFGDGTRLSIL.

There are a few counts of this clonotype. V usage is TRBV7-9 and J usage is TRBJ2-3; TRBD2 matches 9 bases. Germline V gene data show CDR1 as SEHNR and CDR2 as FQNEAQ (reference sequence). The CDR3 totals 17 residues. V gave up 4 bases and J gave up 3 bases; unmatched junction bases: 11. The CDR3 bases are TGTGCCAGCAGCTCACGGCCAGCGGGGGGCCCTACAGATACGCAGTATTTT. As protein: CASSSRPAGGPTDTQYF.